The 19 T cell receptor beta chains presented below share a single source sample, sequenced in a study of blood T cell repertoires in COVID-19. Only in-frame clones appear in the TCRdb table, and some are missing; sequencing was by immunoSEQ multiplex PCR. The data contain roughly 150,000 clones, roughly 88% of them seen just once; the ten biggest clones take up roughly 6.8%. Sequenced material: peripheral blood. Receptors originate from a woman between 45 and 60 years old in a cohort sampled during active or convalescent COVID-19.

This rearrangement joins TRBV6-2 or TRBV6-3 to TRBJ1-1; D is possibly TRBD1 (6 bases). V dropped 5 bases and J dropped 9 bases, with 22 bases sitting between them. CDR1 and CDR2 (germline): MNHEY, SVGEGT. The CDR3 consists of 15 residues. CDR3 amino acids: CASSPAGQILFQAFF. The CDR3 DNA follows: TGTGCCAGCAGTCCGGCCGGACAGATTTTATTTCAAGCTTTCTTT.

V is TRBV12-5 and J is TRBJ2-2, with 7 positions matching TRBD1. This CDR3 spans 17 amino acids. Germline assignment: CDR1 LGHNT and CDR2 FRNRAP. V shed 1 base, J shed 0 bases, and the junction held 5 bases outside the gene matches. The CDR3 DNA reads TGTGCTAGTGGTTTGGGGACAGGTAGCTCGAACACCGGGGAGCTGTTTTTT. This encodes CASGLGTGSSNTGELFF.

The chain joins TRBV6-5 to TRBJ1-5; 7 bases fit TRBD1. This CDR3 is built from 15 residues. Trimming cost V 4 bases and J 4 bases; bases outside gene matches: 7. Per germline, CDR1 MNHEY and CDR2 SVGAGI. CDR3 loop: CASSSGPQGNQPQHF. CDR3 bases: TGTGCCAGCAGTTCAGGACCACAGGGGAATCAGCCCCAGCATTTT.

The chain couples TRBV19 to TRBJ1-2, with 9 bases fitting TRBD1. The junction had 4 bases not matched to a gene; V was cut back by 4 bases and J by 4 bases. CDR3 length: 14 residues. Germline V gives CDR1 LNHDA, CDR2 SQIVND (reference sequence). In nucleotides, the CDR3 is TGTGCCAGTAGTACGGGACAGGGATCCTATGGCTACACCTTC. Protein: CASSTGQGSYGYTF.

The chain has TRBV30 and TRBJ1-5; D gene unclear. CDR3 length: 15 amino acids. CDR1 GTSNPN and CDR2 SVGIG come from the germline V gene (reference sequence). V lost 2 bases and J lost 7, with 18 bases in between. CDR3 protein: CAWSRGWGGGQPQHF. The CDR3 bases are TGTGCCTGGAGTCGAGGGTGGGGAGGAGGCCAGCCCCAGCATTTT.

The V gene is TRBV18, the J gene TRBJ2-3, with 10 bases lining up with TRBD1. The CDR3 has 16 amino acids. The germline CDR1 and CDR2 sequences are KGHSH and LQKENI. V lost 6 bases and J lost 5; bases outside the gene matches: 11. CDR3 nucleotides: TGTGCCAGCTCTCAGCTCTCCGGGACAGGGGTAGATACGCAGTATTTT. It translates to CASSQLSGTGVDTQYF. The full variable domain, rest sourced from reference TRBV18 and TRBJ2-3, is NAGVMQNPRHLVRRRGQEARLRCSPMKGHSHVYWYRQLPEEGLKFMVYLQKENIIDESGMPKERFSAEFPKEGPSILRIQQVVRGDSAAYFCASSQLSGTGVDTQYFGPGTRLTVL.

The chain recombines TRBV3-1 (or the pseudogene TRBV3-2) with TRBJ1-3; no clear D. The CDR3 has 15 amino acids. Per the germline V gene, CDR1 is LGHDT and CDR2 is YNNKEL (reference sequence). Deletions cut 1 base from V and 0 bases from J, with 7 bases between. The CDR3 DNA reads TGTGCCAGCAGCCAAGGCAGGCACTCTGGAAACACCATATATTTT. This codes for CASSQGRHSGNTIYF.

The gene calls are TRBV27 and TRBJ2-3, with 7 bases lining up with TRBD1. Germline CDR1 and CDR2: MNHEY and SMNVEV (reference sequence). This CDR3 region has 15 residues. The trim removed 2 bases at V and 2 bases at J, leaving 4 bases unmatched. CDR3 sequence reads: CASSLNRGITDTQYF. The CDR3 coding sequence is TGTGCCAGCAGTTTAAACAGGGGAATCACAGATACGCAGTATTTT.

The chain is built from TRBV7-3 and TRBJ2-1; D not resolved. The V gene's germline CDR1 is SGHTA and CDR2 FQGTGA. V lost 2 bases to trimming and J lost 7 bases, with 9 bases between them. The CDR3 loop spans 13 amino acids. CDR3 residues: CASSLGSGNEQFF. The DNA for the CDR3 is TGTGCCAGCAGCTTAGGGTCAGGTAATGAGCAGTTCTTC.

CDR3 region: CASSPGGLAVDTQYF. In DNA form, the CDR3 reads TGCGCCAGCAGCCCCGGGGGGCTAGCGGTCGATACGCAGTATTTT. This chain joins TRBV5-1 and TRBJ2-3; a possible D gene is TRBD2 (7 bases). CDR3 size: 15 residues. V was pared by 4 bases and J by 6 bases, with 18 bases between. The V gene's germline CDR1 is SGHRS and CDR2 YFSETQ.

The chain is built from TRBV7-6 and TRBJ2-7, with 7 bases matching TRBD1. The CDR3 loop spans 15 amino acids. Trimming took 1 base from V and 0 from J; bases not matched to a gene: 3. Germline-derived CDR1 and CDR2 are SGHVS and FNYEAQ. CDR3 nucleotides: TGTGCCAGCAGCTTAGGCAGGGGGTCCTCCTACGAGCAGTACTTC. The encoded protein is CASSLGRGSSYEQYF.

This clone was observed once. J is TRBJ1-5 and V is TRBV6-5; 8 nucleotides agree with TRBD1. V shed 7 bases, J shed 6 bases, and the junction held 5 bases outside the gene matches. CDR1 MNHEY and CDR2 SVGAGI come from the germline V gene. The CDR3 totals 13 residues. CDR3 DNA: TGTGCCAGCACCACCGACAGGGGTCAGCCCCAGCATTTT. Protein sequence: CASTTDRGQPQHF.

This clone was recorded once. The CDR3 DNA reads TGTGCCAGTAGTATAGTTCGGGGTTTCTCGGGGGAAAAACTGTTTTTT. It translates to CASSIVRGFSGEKLFF. The chain has TRBV19 and TRBJ1-4; no clear D. The CDR3 loop spans 16 amino acids. The germline V gene has CDR1 LNHDA and CDR2 SQIVND (reference sequence). V dropped 1 base and J dropped 8 bases, with 17 bases sitting between them.

CDR3 residues: CASSDFNQPQHF. The CDR3 DNA reads TGTGCCAGCAGCGACTTCAATCAGCCCCAGCATTTT. V and J are TRBV12-3 or TRBV12-4 and TRBJ1-5; D gene ambiguous. V was shortened by 6 bases and J by 3 bases, with 6 bases between the two germline ends. The CDR3 runs to 12 residues.

The V gene is TRBV10-3, the J gene TRBJ1-2; no clear D gene. Trimming pared 0 bases from V and 7 bases from J, leaving 12 bases between. The CDR3 consists of 14 residues. CDR1 is ENHRY, CDR2 SYGVKD, per germline. The CDR3 is CAISESAAVRGYTF. Written as DNA, the CDR3 is TGTGCCATCAGTGAGTCGGCAGCGGTCCGTGGCTACACCTTC.

V is TRBV5-1 and J is TRBJ2-3, with TRBD2 as a possible D gene (5 bases). V was shortened by 4 bases and J by 1 base, with 16 bases between the two germline ends. CDR1 and CDR2 from the germline V gene are SGHRS and YFSETQ. This CDR3 region has 16 residues. CDR3 sequence reads: CASSRKRVGGTDTQYF. CDR3 sequence (DNA): TGCGCCAGCAGCAGAAAGAGGGTTGGGGGCACAGATACGCAGTATTTT.

The J gene is TRBJ1-5, the V gene TRBV7-2; the D gene is possibly TRBD1 (5 bases). Per germline, CDR1 SGHTA and CDR2 FQGNSA. V lost 6 bases to trimming and J lost 5 bases, with 8 bases between them. The CDR3 is made up of 12 amino acids. In nucleotides, the CDR3 is TGTGCCAGCAGGAAAGGGGATCAGCCCCAGCATTTT. Its translation: CASRKGDQPQHF.

The J gene is TRBJ1-2, the V gene TRBV5-6; D is unresolved. Germline CDR1 SGHDT, CDR2 YYEEEE. CDR3 size: 14 residues. V lost 2 bases and J lost 3, with 11 bases in between. The CDR3 coding sequence is TGTGCCAGCAGCTTACAACGAATGGACTATGGCTACACCTTC. Protein product: CASSLQRMDYGYTF.

This chain joins TRBV12-3 or TRBV12-4 and TRBJ1-2; 8 bases are a match to TRBD1. This CDR3 has 13 residues. V gave up 4 bases and J gave up 8 bases; unmatched junction bases: 6. CDR3 amino acids: CASSSRGLGGYTF. CDR3 coding DNA: TGTGCCAGCAGTTCCAGGGGGCTGGGAGGCTACACCTTC.